One and the same sample provided the 23 T cell receptor beta chains below, sequenced in a study of immune characterization of retroperitoneal liposarcoma. TCRdb itself ran the PCR reads through MiXCR, one entry per CDR3 protein. The sample consists of 7,000 to 8,500 distinct CDR3 sequences, about 40% of them appearing once. Sequences were obtained from tumor tissue. The receptor set was obtained from a male donor with retroperitoneal liposarcoma.

This clonotype was picked up a small number of times. The rearrangement links TRBV7-2 to TRBJ2-2, with D possibly called TRBD1 or TRBD2 (5 bases each). Germline loops: CDR1 SGHTA, CDR2 FQGNSA. The CDR3 has 16 residues. V dropped 4 bases and J dropped 2 bases, with 14 bases sitting between them. CDR3 sequence (DNA): TGTGCCAGCAGCTCCGGGACGGCCCTTAACACCGGGGAGCTGTTTTTT. Translated: CASSSGTALNTGELFF.

The gene calls are TRBV7-8 and TRBJ2-1; 8 bases are a match to TRBD2. Germline loops: CDR1 SGHVS, CDR2 FQNEAQ. The V gene end was trimmed by 5 bases and the J gene end by 0 bases; junction bases not matched to a gene: 3. This CDR3 has 15 residues. In DNA, the CDR3 is TGTGCCAGCAGCGCAGGGACTAGCTCCTACAATGAGCAGTTCTTC. Translation gives CASSAGTSSYNEQFF.

There are a few counts of this clonotype. This chain joins TRBV25-1 and TRBJ2-4; no firm D call. Germline CDR1 and CDR2: MGHDK and SYGVNS. The CDR3 totals 15 residues. Trimming took 3 bases from V and 13 from J, leaving 22 bases between them. In DNA form, the CDR3 reads TGTGCCAGCAGTGATCTAAAGGACCTCATCAATGAGCAGTACTTC. Translated: CASSDLKDLINEQYF.

This chain links TRBV6-1 with TRBJ2-1, with 9 bases fitting TRBD2. Germline CDR1 reads MNHNS; CDR2 reads SASEGT. This CDR3 contains 14 residues. Trimming at V came to 6 bases and at J to 10 bases, leaving 10 bases not matched to a gene. CDR3 nucleotide sequence: TGTGCCAGCAGAACCTTAGGGACTAGCTGGGAGCAGTTCTTC. Its translation: CASRTLGTSWEQFF.

In regard to this clonotype: Relative to the germline gene, one junction end is altered; a read error may explain this. J is TRBJ2-3 and V is TRBV11-3; 9 bases fit TRBD1. CDR3 length: 16 residues. The germline V gene has CDR1 SGHNT and CDR2 YENEEA. The CDR3: CASSLVPGQGTETQYF. CDR3 sequence (DNA): TGTGCCAGCAGCTTAGTCCCGGGACAGGGCACAGAGACGCAGTATTTT.

This clonotype is categorized as medium-sized (0.01 to 0.1%). The rearrangement links TRBV7-6 to TRBJ2-5, with TRBD2 matching over 7 bases. Gene TRBJ2-1 matches the end of the DNA better, so the J call may be wrong. CDR3 length: 15 amino acids. Germline loops: CDR1 SGHVS, CDR2 FNYEAQ. CDR3: CASSFGLSGGETQFF. DNA for the CDR3: TGTGCCAGCAGCTTCGGACTGAGTGGGGGGGAGACCCAGTTCTTC.

The CDR3 region has the DNA TGTGCCTGGGCTCTAGCGGGGGGGGGAAGTGAGCAGTTCTTC. Encoded protein: CAWALAGGGSEQFF. The chain couples TRBV30 to TRBJ2-1; 12 bases line up with TRBD2. V shed 5 bases and J 9 bases; nucleotides not matched to a gene: 8. This CDR3 is built from 14 residues. The germline CDR1 and CDR2 sequences are GTSNPN and SVGIG (reference sequence).

This clonotype counts as medium-sized (0.01 to 0.1%). CDR3 sequence (DNA): TGTGCCAGCAGCTTCGTGCAGCAAGAGACCCAGTACTTC. It specifies CASSFVQQETQYF. The rearrangement links TRBV7-6 to TRBJ2-5; the D is unclear. The CDR3 is made up of 13 amino acids. The V end was cut by 3 bases, the J end by 2 bases, with 7 bases between. Germline V gene sequence: CDR1 SGHVS, CDR2 FNYEAQ.

Remarks on this clonotype: One end of the junction fails to match germline, which may point to a read error. The rearrangement joins TRBV6-5 to TRBJ2-1; 7 nucleotides match TRBD1. The CDR3 has 16 amino acids. The germline V gene has CDR1 MNHEY and CDR2 SVGAGI. In nucleotides, the CDR3 is TGTGCCAGCAGTCCAAACACCGACAGGGCCTCCTACGAGCTGTTCTTC. Residues: CASSPNTDRASYELFF.

This clonotype was seen more than once but under ten times. The chain links TRBV6-1 to TRBJ2-2, with TRBD1 identical over 7 bases. The CDR3 is made up of 16 amino acids. J lost 0 bases, V lost 4 bases, and 5 bases had no gene match. CDR1 and CDR2 from the germline V gene are MNHNS and SASEGT. In nucleotides, the CDR3 is TGTGCCAGCAGTGTGCGAGGGGGCGCGAACACCGGGGAGCTGTTTTTT. Its protein product is CASSVRGGANTGELFF.

Comments on this clonotype: One junction end does not reproduce the germline sequence, and a read error may be involved. The chain links TRBV4-1 to TRBJ2-3, with D perhaps assigned TRBD1 or TRBD2 (5 bases each). Germline loops: CDR1 MGHRA, CDR2 YSYEKL. The CDR3 runs 15 residues. The CDR3 loop is CASSQDARGFDTQYF. CDR3 nucleotides: TGTGCCAGCAGCCAAGATGCCCGGGGCTTCGATACGCAGTATTTT.

This chain connects TRBV6-6 to TRBJ2-3, with D possibly called TRBD1 or TRBD2 (5 bases each). The DNA end lines up better with TRBJ2-7; the J call may be wrong. Germline-derived CDR1 and CDR2 are MNHNY and SVGAGI (reference sequence). This CDR3 has 14 amino acids. CDR3 in amino acids: CASKPGPTSYEQYF. Written as DNA, the CDR3 is TGTGCCAGCAAGCCGGGACCGACTTCCTACGAGCAGTACTTC.

There are a few counts of this clonotype. J is TRBJ2-1 and V is TRBV27; the match to TRBD2 covers 10 bases. V shed 5 bases, J shed 3 bases, and the junction held 10 bases outside the gene matches. The CDR3 has 17 amino acids. The germline gives CDR1 MNHEY, CDR2 SMNVEV (reference sequence). The CDR3 DNA follows: TGTGCCAGCAGTAGTAAACCTGGACTAGCGGACTACAATGAGCAGTTCTTC. Translation gives CASSSKPGLADYNEQFF.

In its sample, this clonotype is medium-sized. The V gene is TRBV7-2, the J gene TRBJ2-5; D unclear. Trimming stripped 1 base from V and 5 bases from J, with 17 bases between. The germline V gene has CDR1 SGHTA and CDR2 FQGNSA. The CDR3 extends over 16 amino acids. CDR3 nucleotides: TGTGCCAGCAGCTTAGAGAGCGTAGTGGTCTGGGAGACCCAGTACTTC. It codes for CASSLESVVVWETQYF.

In regard to this clonotype: Just one base apart from a much larger clone, this may be a read error. The chain uses TRBV7-6 and TRBJ2-1; D uncertain. Germline V lookup: CDR1 SGHVS, CDR2 FNYEAQ. CDR3 length equals 16 residues. CDR3 protein: CASSPGARSSYNEQLF. The CDR3 DNA reads as TGTGCCAGCAGCCCGGGTGCGAGGAGCTCCTACAATGAGCAGTTATTC.

By sample fraction, this clonotype is medium-sized. The chain employs TRBV6-1 and TRBJ2-1; 7 bases align to TRBD2. V lost 5 bases and J lost 13; bases outside the gene matches: 14. The CDR3 contains 14 residues. The V gene's germline CDR1 is MNHNS and CDR2 SASEGT. The CDR3, as DNA: TGTGCCAGCAGTAGCGGGATAGCCAAAAACATTCAGTTCTTC. Translated, it gives CASSSGIAKNIQFF.

This clonotype was detected once. The chain links TRBV7-2 to TRBJ1-6; D remains ambiguous. The CDR3 runs 15 residues. With 5 bases removed from V and 19 bases from J, the gap between germline ends came to 27 bases. Germline CDR1 SGHTA, CDR2 FQGNSA. DNA of the CDR3: TGTGCCAGCAGCCCTAGCCCGGACGGTGCCTACGAGCAGCACTTT. Its translation: CASSPSPDGAYEQHF.

V usage is TRBV27 and J usage is TRBJ2-5, with TRBD2 matching 11 bases. Per germline, CDR1 MNHEY and CDR2 SMNVEV (reference sequence). This CDR3 is built from 17 residues. After removal of 5 bases from V and 5 bases from J, the junction contained 13 bases not matched to a gene. DNA for the CDR3: TGTGCCAGCAGTCTCTCTTCATACGGGACTAGCGGTGAGACCCAGTACTTC. This codes for CASSLSSYGTSGETQYF.

This clonotype has just a few counts. The chain combines TRBV12-3 or TRBV12-4 with TRBJ2-5; TRBD1 is a possible D gene (5 bases). The DNA matches TRBJ2-7 better at its end, which makes the J call doubtful. The CDR3 is 14 amino acids. DNA of the CDR3: TGTGCCAGCAGGGCGAGCAGGGACTCCTACGAGCAGTACTTC. Translated, it gives CASRASRDSYEQYF.

In this sample, this clonotype turned up a few times. The V and J genes are TRBV10-1 and TRBJ2-3; no firm D call. V lost 5 bases and J 4 bases, leaving 16 bases between the germline ends. Germline assignment: CDR1 WNHNN and CDR2 SYGVQD (reference sequence). CDR3 size: 15 residues. CDR3 protein: CASSPGPLSADTQYF. The CDR3 coding sequence is TGCGCCAGCAGTCCGGGTCCCCTGAGCGCAGATACGCAGTATTTT.

The V gene is TRBV6-6, the J gene TRBJ2-1, with 7 bases identical to TRBD2. Looked up from germline, CDR1 is MNHNY and CDR2 is SVGAGI (reference sequence). This CDR3 contains 16 residues. Unmatched junction bases numbered 15, after V lost 6 bases and J lost 7 bases. CDR3 loop: CASSNNGGGRRNEQFF. CDR3 bases: TGTGCCAGCAGCAACAATGGCGGGGGTAGGAGAAATGAGCAGTTCTTC.

The chain carries TRBV6-8 and TRBJ2-1; 8 bases align to TRBD1. Trimming cost V 8 bases and J 0 bases; bases outside gene matches: 6. The CDR3 runs 15 residues. CDR1 MNHGY and CDR2 SAAAGT come from the germline V gene. CDR3 loop: CASSITGGSYNEQFF. CDR3 bases: TGTGCCAGCTCAATAACAGGGGGCTCCTACAATGAGCAGTTCTTC.

The gene calls are TRBV10-1 and TRBJ2-7, with 7 bases matching TRBD2. Trimming removed 0 bases from V and 3 bases from J; junction bases left unmatched: 8. The CDR3 has 16 amino acids. In germline, CDR1 is WNHNN, CDR2 SYGVQD (reference sequence). The CDR3 DNA is TGCGCCAGCAGTGAGTCGACGGGGGGAGGATTCTACGAGCAGTACTTC. It codes for CASSESTGGGFYEQYF.